The 29 T cell receptor beta chains in this list originate from one sample, sequenced in a study of CD8 T cells in ankylosing spondylitis. Findings and limits, study-wide: For ankylosing spondylitis blood, a TCR beta motif of several highly homologous variants appeared characteristic.

From the 5' RACE reads, TCRdb called clonotypes with MiXCR, one entry per CDR3 protein. In the table there are around 430,000 distinct CDR3 sequences, 17% of which are singletons. For these receptors, no antigen is known. Sequencing was carried out using blood, either unsorted or a sorted T cell fraction (not recorded which). The receptors stem from a male donor with ankylosing spondylitis.

This clonotype was counted between two and nine times. V and J are TRBV19 and TRBJ1-2; 8 bases map to TRBD1. This CDR3 region has 12 residues. From germline, CDR1 is LNHDA and CDR2 SQIVND (reference sequence). The J segment lost 6 bases and the V segment lost 9 bases, leaving 6 bases of the junction unmatched. In DNA form, the CDR3 reads TGTGCCAGCACCGGACAGGGTCATGGCTACACCTTC. Its protein is CASTGQGHGYTF. Drawing the rest from reference TRBV19 and TRBJ1-2, the complete variable domain is DGGITQSPKYLFRKEGQNVTLSCEQNLNHDAMYWYRQDPGQGLRLIYYSQIVNDFQKGDIAEGYSVSREKKESFPLTVTSAQKNPTAFYLCASTGQGHGYTFGSGTRLTVV.

CDR3 bases: TGTGCCACCAGTGGGGAGGTTCCCACCGGGGAGCTGTTTTTT. As protein: CATSGEVPTGELFF. This chain links TRBV24-1 with TRBJ2-2; TRBD2 is a possible D gene (6 bases). The CDR3 runs 14 residues. Per germline, CDR1 KGHDR and CDR2 SFDVKD. V was shortened by 5 bases and J by 4 bases, with 10 bases between the two germline ends.

The rearrangement links TRBV4-3 to TRBJ2-3, with a tentative D call TRBD2 (5 bases). V gave up 0 bases and J gave up 6 bases, with 19 bases separating them. The CDR3 totals 17 residues. Germline CDR1 is LGHNA and CDR2 is YSLEER. CDR3 DNA sequence: TGCGCCAGCAGCCAAGAAGATGGCGGGCCCCCCGGGGATACGCAGTATTTT. Amino acid sequence: CASSQEDGGPPGDTQYF.

V is TRBV5-1 and J is TRBJ1-1; no clear D. Germline-derived CDR1 and CDR2 are SGHRS and YFSETQ. This CDR3 region has 13 residues. The V gene lost 4 bases and the J gene lost 6 bases, with 13 bases spanning the gap. The CDR3 here is CASSRSPSAEAFF. CDR3 nucleotide sequence: TGCGCCAGCAGCCGTTCTCCGAGCGCTGAAGCTTTCTTT.

The chain is built from TRBV4-2 and TRBJ2-3; no definite D call. The CDR3 spans 15 residues. Trimming took 4 bases from V and 2 from J, leaving 13 bases between them. Germline CDR1 LGHNA, CDR2 YNFKEQ. In nucleotides, the CDR3 is TGTGCCAGCAGCCCGTCTTCACGGCCCACAGATACGCAGTATTTT. Its translation is CASSPSSRPTDTQYF.

In this sample, this clonotype turned up a few times. J is TRBJ1-2 and V is TRBV10-2; D not resolved. Germline loops: CDR1 WSHSY, CDR2 SAAADI. V lost 6 bases and J 6 bases, leaving 20 bases between the germline ends. The length of the CDR3 is 15 residues. The CDR3 sequence: CASRDQARLNNGYTF. Written as DNA, the CDR3 is TGCGCCAGCAGGGACCAAGCTCGATTAAATAATGGCTACACCTTC.

This clonotype was seen at least ten times. The chain uses TRBV6-6 and TRBJ2-1, with 8 bases lining up with TRBD1. Trimming cost V 7 bases and J 4 bases; bases outside gene matches: 3. Germline values: CDR1 MNHNY, CDR2 SVGAGI (reference sequence). This CDR3 contains 13 residues. The CDR3 sequence is CASKDREYNEQFF. The DNA of the CDR3 is TGTGCCAGCAAGGACAGGGAATACAATGAGCAGTTCTTC.

This clonotype was picked up a small number of times. The rearrangement links TRBV6-1 to TRBJ1-2; D possibly corresponds to TRBD1 (6 bases). With 5 bases removed from V and 3 bases from J, the gap between germline ends came to 7 bases. The CDR3 has 12 amino acids. The germline V gene has CDR1 MNHNS and CDR2 SASEGT. The DNA for the CDR3 is TGTGCCAGCAGTACAGGGTACTATGGCTACACCTTC. Translated, it gives CASSTGYYGYTF.

This clonotype appeared a few times. CDR3 coding DNA: TGCGCCAGCAGGCCCGATCGGGGTACACTGTTTTTT. Its protein product is CASRPDRGTLFF. This chain links TRBV5-1 with TRBJ1-4; D gene ambiguous. CDR1 is SGHRS, CDR2 YFSETQ, per germline. Trimming pared 5 bases from V and 13 bases from J, leaving 15 bases between. This CDR3 comprises 12 residues.

This clonotype showed up many times. This chain connects TRBV5-1 to TRBJ1-1; D remains ambiguous. The CDR3 contains 15 residues. V dropped 1 base and J dropped 1 base, with 11 bases sitting between them. The germline V gene encodes CDR1 SGHRS and CDR2 YFSETQ. The CDR3 here is CASSLFGMGNTEAFF. CDR3 coding DNA: TGCGCCAGCAGCTTGTTCGGGATGGGGAACACTGAAGCTTTCTTT.

The J gene is TRBJ2-2, the V gene TRBV28, with 8 nucleotides matching TRBD2. V shed 8 bases, J shed 3 bases, and the junction held 8 bases outside the gene matches. Looked up from germline, CDR1 is MDHEN and CDR2 is SYDVKM. The CDR3 runs 15 residues. CDR3 coding DNA: TGTGCCAGCCGCCCCGGGGGGGGGTACACCGGGGAGCTGTTTTTT. This codes for CASRPGGGYTGELFF.

The J gene is TRBJ2-7, the V gene TRBV18, with 7 bases identical to TRBD1. The CDR3 runs to 13 residues. Germline V lookup: CDR1 KGHSH, CDR2 LQKENI. After removal of 6 bases from V and 5 bases from J, the junction contained 7 bases not matched to a gene. This chain's CDR3 is CASSSAQGDEQYF. The CDR3 DNA reads TGTGCCAGCTCGAGTGCTCAGGGGGACGAGCAGTACTTC.

This clonotype was found a few times. The chain combines TRBV4-2 with TRBJ2-3, with TRBD2 identical over 12 bases. Germline V gene data show CDR1 as LGHNA and CDR2 as YNFKEQ. Unmatched junction bases numbered 5, after V lost 4 bases and J lost 0 bases. This CDR3 contains 17 residues. This chain's CDR3 is CASSLTSGGSSTDTQYF. The CDR3 DNA follows: TGTGCCAGCAGCCTCACTAGCGGGGGGTCTAGCACAGATACGCAGTATTTT.

The chain uses TRBV6-1 and TRBJ2-3; 7 bases map to TRBD2. The ends lost 7 bases at V and 3 bases at J; junction bases unmatched: 10. Germline V CDR1 and CDR2: MNHNS, SASEGT. This CDR3 is built from 15 residues. CDR3 residues: CASTERERGTDTQYF. DNA of the CDR3: TGTGCCAGCACCGAGCGGGAACGCGGGACAGATACGCAGTATTTT.

The rearrangement links TRBV24-1 to TRBJ2-5; D uncertain. The CDR3 extends over 12 amino acids. V lost 5 bases and J 4 bases, leaving 7 bases between the germline ends. Germline-derived CDR1 and CDR2 are KGHDR and SFDVKD. In DNA, the CDR3 is TGTGCCACCAGTGTGGACGGAGAGACCCAGTACTTC. It is translated as CATSVDGETQYF.

This chain connects TRBV15 to TRBJ1-3, with no clear D. V lost 0 bases to trimming and J lost 0 bases, with 3 bases between them. CDR1 is LNHNV, CDR2 YYDKDF, per germline (reference sequence). The CDR3 is 14 amino acids. The CDR3 here is CATSRESSGNTIYF. CDR3 DNA sequence: TGTGCCACCAGCAGAGAGAGCTCTGGAAACACCATATATTTT.

V gene TRBV5-1 combines with J gene TRBJ1-4, with D unresolved. This CDR3 has 14 residues. Germline V lookup: CDR1 SGHRS, CDR2 YFSETQ. Trimming pared 0 bases from V and 6 bases from J, leaving 9 bases between. The CDR3 coding sequence is TGCGCCAGCAGCTTGGAATCCGGTTATGAAAAACTGTTTTTT. Translation gives CASSLESGYEKLFF.

This clonotype was counted many times. This rearrangement joins TRBV12-3 or TRBV12-4 to TRBJ2-2, with a possible D match to TRBD1 (5 bases). This CDR3 comprises 14 residues. V shed 5 bases and J shed 6 bases, with 13 bases lying between them. This chain's CDR3 is CASSLDRLSGELFF. For the CDR3, the DNA is TGTGCCAGCAGTCTCGACAGATTGTCCGGGGAGCTGTTTTTT.

The chain is built from TRBV20-1 and TRBJ1-5; a weak D match, TRBD1 (5 bases). Germline-derived CDR1 and CDR2 are DFQATT and SNEGSKA (reference sequence). The CDR3 totals 13 residues. V dropped 6 bases and J dropped 2 bases, with 11 bases sitting between them. CDR3 loop: CSALMTGNQPQHF. DNA for the CDR3: TGCAGTGCCCTCATGACAGGCAATCAGCCCCAGCATTTT.

This clonotype was seen a few times. V usage is TRBV7-2 and J usage is TRBJ2-4, with TRBD1 as a possible D gene (5 bases). The V and J ends lost 7 bases and 2 bases respectively, with 18 bases between them. Germline V lookup: CDR1 SGHTA, CDR2 FQGNSA. The CDR3 has 16 residues. In DNA form, the CDR3 reads TGTGCCAGCACCCCACTATCTGCAGGGACCAAAAACATTCAGTACTTC. Encoded protein: CASTPLSAGTKNIQYF.

This clonotype has just a few counts. The V gene is TRBV15, the J gene TRBJ1-1, with D perhaps TRBD1 (6 bases). CDR3 length: 17 amino acids. With 5 bases removed from V and 0 bases from J, the gap between germline ends came to 19 bases. The germline gives CDR1 LNHNV, CDR2 YYDKDF (reference sequence). CDR3 amino acids: CATSLPGARSLNTEAFF. DNA of the CDR3: TGTGCCACCAGCCTCCCGGGGGCCCGGAGTTTGAACACTGAAGCTTTCTTT.

The chain employs TRBV7-6 and TRBJ2-3, with 7 bases fitting TRBD2. The CDR3 is 19 amino acids. The V and J ends lost 5 bases and 2 bases, in that order; junction bases with no gene match: 19. The germline CDR1 and CDR2 sequences are SGHVS and FNYEAQ. For the CDR3, the DNA is TGTGCCAGCAGCCTCCGCAGGCCCAATGGCGGGAGTCCCACAGATACGCAGTATTTT. Its protein product is CASSLRRPNGGSPTDTQYF.

This clonotype was seen a handful of times. The rearrangement links TRBV29-1 to TRBJ1-4; D not certain. The CDR3 totals 13 residues. Trimming took 4 bases from V and 5 from J, leaving 11 bases between them. The V gene's germline CDR1 is SQVTM and CDR2 ANQGSEA. The CDR3 DNA is TGCAGCGTTGTCGGCCAAGGAAATGAAAAACTGTTTTTT. Translated, it gives CSVVGQGNEKLFF.

The CDR3 sequence is CSAPRTPGTQYF. In nucleotides, the CDR3 is TGCAGTGCCCCCAGGACTCCTGGTACGCAGTATTTT. The rearrangement joins TRBV20-1 to TRBJ2-3; tentative D call: TRBD2 (5 bases). This CDR3 contains 12 residues. Trimming left V 6 bases short and J 8 bases short, with 15 bases between. Germline assignment: CDR1 DFQATT and CDR2 SNEGSKA (reference sequence).

This clonotype was observed many times. This chain links TRBV4-2 with TRBJ2-1; D tentatively fits TRBD1 or TRBD2 (5 bases each). V was trimmed by 0 bases and J by 2 bases, leaving 26 bases between them. The CDR3 covers 21 residues. Germline lookup yields CDR1 LGHNA and CDR2 YNFKEQ. The CDR3 region has the DNA TGTGCCAGCAGCCAAGATCCAGGGAGAGCACTTTTGACTGCTCCCTACAATGAGCAGTTCTTC. It specifies CASSQDPGRALLTAPYNEQFF.

This chain joins TRBV9 and TRBJ1-4, with 7 bases identical to TRBD1. This CDR3 has 16 amino acids. V shed 4 bases and J 8 bases; nucleotides not matched to a gene: 14. Germline V CDR1 and CDR2: SGDLS, YYNGEE. The CDR3 bases are TGTGCCAGCAGCCCTAGGACAGGCCAAGAAGGAGAAAAACTGTTTTTT. Its protein is CASSPRTGQEGEKLFF.

Many counts were recorded for this clonotype. The genes are TRBV2 and TRBJ2-1; D gene unclear. The CDR3 has 15 amino acids. Germline loops: CDR1 SNHLY, CDR2 FYNNEI. Trimming removed 4 bases at V and 0 bases at J, with 10 bases between. CDR3 sequence (DNA): TGTGCCAGCAGTGCCGTTACGAGCTCCTACAATGAGCAGTTCTTC. Its protein product is CASSAVTSSYNEQFF.

This clonotype was observed a few times. The rearrangement joins TRBV5-6 to TRBJ1-6; 8 bases line up with TRBD1. The CDR3 is made up of 16 amino acids. Trimming at V came to 0 bases and at J to 8 bases, leaving 7 bases not matched to a gene. CDR1 is SGHDT, CDR2 YYEEEE, per germline. CDR3 bases: TGTGCCAGCAGCTTGGGGACAGGGTTCCGGGATTCACCCCTCCACTTT. Its translation: CASSLGTGFRDSPLHF.

The rearrangement joins TRBV6-2 or TRBV6-3 to TRBJ1-5; no definite D call. The CDR3 covers 15 residues. Trimming removed 2 bases at V and 0 bases at J, with 8 bases between. Germline V CDR1 and CDR2: MNHEY, SVGEGT. CDR3 DNA sequence: TGTGCCAGCAGTTACGGGCAGCCTAGCAATCAGCCCCAGCATTTT. Translation: CASSYGQPSNQPQHF.